The 2 T cell receptor beta chains below come from one sample, sequenced in a study of human T cells and chemical hapten exposure. The time point here: patch test 2, 6 weeks after DPC sensitization. The treatment denotes: therapeutic diphenylcyclopropenone sensitization with weekly scalp DPC. TCRdb analysed the RACE reads with MiXCR anew, one entry per CDR3 protein. Of some 80,000 distinct CDR3 sequences in the sample, roughly a tenth were seen once. Sequencing used whole blood, obtained in connection with sensitization to the hapten diphenylcyclopropenone (DPC). The source of these receptors is a young woman with alopecia areata. Some clones in this sample may be carry-over from other donors' samples.

The rearrangement joins TRBV11-3 to TRBJ2-2; tentatively, D is TRBD1 (6 bases). The CDR3 runs 14 residues. Deletions cut 8 bases from V and 0 bases from J, with 10 bases between. Germline lookup yields CDR1 SGHNT and CDR2 YENEEA. The CDR3 region is CASGRTANTGELFF. CDR3 nucleotide sequence: TGTGCCAGCGGCCGGACAGCGAACACCGGGGAGCTGTTTTTT.

Ten or more counts support this clonotype. V is TRBV7-2 and J is TRBJ2-1; possibly TRBD1 for D (6 bases). This CDR3 has 17 amino acids. Trimming shortened V by 4 bases and J by 4 bases, and 20 bases separated the two germline ends. Germline loops: CDR1 SGHTA, CDR2 FQGNSA. CDR3 DNA sequence: TGTGCCAGCAGCTCTTATGGGCAGGGGCTATCTTACAATGAGCAGTTCTTC. Amino acids: CASSSYGQGLSYNEQFF.